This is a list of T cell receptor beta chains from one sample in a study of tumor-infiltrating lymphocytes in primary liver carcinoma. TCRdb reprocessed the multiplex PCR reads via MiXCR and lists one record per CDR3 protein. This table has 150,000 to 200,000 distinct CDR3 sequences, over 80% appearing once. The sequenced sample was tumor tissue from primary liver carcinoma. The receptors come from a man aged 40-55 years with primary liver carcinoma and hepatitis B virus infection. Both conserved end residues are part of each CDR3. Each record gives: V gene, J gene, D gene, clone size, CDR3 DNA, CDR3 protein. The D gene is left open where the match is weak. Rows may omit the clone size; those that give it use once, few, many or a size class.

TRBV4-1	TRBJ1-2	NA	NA	TGCGCCCGCAGCCCGTCCCGGGACACGGGGAGCTATGGCTATACCTTC	CARSPSRDTGSYGYTF
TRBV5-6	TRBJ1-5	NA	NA	TGTGCCAGCAGCTCTATTTGGGGGAGCGATCAGCCCCAGCATTTT	CASSSIWGSDQPQHF
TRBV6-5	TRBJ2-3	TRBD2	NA	TGTGCCAGCGATTACTCTTTAGCGGGGTACACCGATACGCAATATTTT	CASDYSLAGYTDTQYF
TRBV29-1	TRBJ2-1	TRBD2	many	TGCAGCGTCCAAGCGGGAAACTCCTACAATGAGCAGTTCTTC	CSVQAGNSYNEQFF
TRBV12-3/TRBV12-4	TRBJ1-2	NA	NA	TGTGCCAGCAGCCCCTCGGGTGCTAACTATGGCTACACCTTC	CASSPSGANYGYTF
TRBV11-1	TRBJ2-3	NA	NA	TGTACCAGCAGATCTGGGGGAAGGTCTGTTGGAACCCGCACAGATACGCAGTATTTT	CTSRSGGRSVGTRTDTQYF
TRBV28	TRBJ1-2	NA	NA	TGTACCAGCAGTTTTAAAGGCTACGCCTTC	CTSSFKGYAF
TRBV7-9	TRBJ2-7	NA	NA	TGTGCCAGCAGCAACAGCGCCTATGAGCAGTACTTC	CASSNSAYEQYF
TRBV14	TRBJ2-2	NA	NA	TGTGCCAGCAGCATAAACCAGGGGACCGGGGAGTTGTTTTTT	CASSINQGTGELFF
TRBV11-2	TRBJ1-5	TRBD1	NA	TGTGCCAGCAGCTTAGTATGGGTAACAGGGGTCAATCAGCCCCAGCATTTT	CASSLVWVTGVNQPQHF
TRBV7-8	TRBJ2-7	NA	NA	TGTGCCAGTACCGTTCGGTCGGCACCGGCGTATGAGCGGTACTTC	CASTVRSAPAYERYF
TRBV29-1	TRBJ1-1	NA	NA	TGCAGCGTTGAAGTCATAAATCTGGGCCCCCAACGAACTGAAGCTTTCTTT	CSVEVINLGPQRTEAFF
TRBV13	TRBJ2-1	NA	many	TGTGCCAGCTCATTGGGCTATGAGCAGTTCTTC	CASSLGYEQFF
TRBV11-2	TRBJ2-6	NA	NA	TGTGCCATCCAGCGGCCACGCTCTGGGACCAACGTCCTGACTTTC	CAIQRPRSGTNVLTF
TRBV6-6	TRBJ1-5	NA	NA	TGTGCCAGCAGTCCCCGCCTGGACGATCGCTTCAATCAGCCCCAGCATTTT	CASSPRLDDRFNQPQHF
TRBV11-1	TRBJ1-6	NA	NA	TGTGCCAGCAGCCGGACACTGGTTTCGCCCATCCAGTTT	CASSRTLVSPIQF
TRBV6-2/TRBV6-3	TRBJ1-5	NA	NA	TGTGCTAGCAGTTACTCGGACTCTCGACAGGTTAAGATGTCCCGTCAGCCCCAGCATTTT	CASSYSDSRQVKMSRQPQHF
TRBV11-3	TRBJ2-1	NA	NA	TGTGCCTGCAGCTTAGACGTCTCTAACAATGAGCAGTTCTTC	CACSLDVSNNEQFF
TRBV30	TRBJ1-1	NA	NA	TGTGCCTGGAGTGCGGATAGGAGAACTGAAGTTTTCTTT	CAWSADRRTEVFF
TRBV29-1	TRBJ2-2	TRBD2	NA	TGCAGCGATAGGACTAGCGCGGCGAACACCTGGGAGCTGTTTTTT	CSDRTSAANTWELFF
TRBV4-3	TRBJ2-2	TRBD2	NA	TGCTCCAGCAACCAAGGTCCCGCGGGAGAGACCGGGGAGCTGTTTTTT	CSSNQGPAGETGELFF
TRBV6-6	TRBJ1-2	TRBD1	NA	TGTGTCAGCAGTTCCGACGACGGGACAGGCTATGGCTATACCTTC	CVSSSDDGTGYGYTF
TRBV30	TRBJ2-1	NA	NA	TGTGCCTGGAGTGAATGGTCTAGTGGGGTAAATGAGCAGTTCTTC	CAWSEWSSGVNEQFF
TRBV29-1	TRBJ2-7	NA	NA	TGCAGCTACCTGACTAGTGACCACGAGCAGTACTTC	CSYLTSDHEQYF
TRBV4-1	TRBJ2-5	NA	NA	TGCGACAGCAGCCAAGATGTAGGTTGGGAGACCCAGTACTTC	CDSSQDVGWETQYF
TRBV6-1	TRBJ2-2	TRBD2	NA	TGTGCCAGCAGGAGCGGGAGGGCCGGTGACGGGGAGCTGTCTTTT	CASRSGRAGDGELSF
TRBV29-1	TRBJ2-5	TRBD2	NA	TGCAGCATTCGGTCTAGCGGGAGTTGGACAGAGACCCAGTACTTC	CSIRSSGSWTETQYF
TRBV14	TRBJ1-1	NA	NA	TGTGGCAACAGCCCCAGAGTTGAGGTAGGCACTGGAGCTTTCTTT	CGNSPRVEVGTGAFF
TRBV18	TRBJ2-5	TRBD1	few	TGTGCCAGCTCACTTTCCGGGACAGGGACACAAGAGACCCAGTACTTC	CASSLSGTGTQETQYF
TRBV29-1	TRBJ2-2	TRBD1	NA	TGCATCGTTGTAGGACAGGGGGATCGCACCGGGGAGCTGTTTTTT	CIVVGQGDRTGELFF
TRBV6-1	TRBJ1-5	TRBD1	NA	TGTGCCAGTAGGGGATACAGGGGGGTCGTGGAATCAGCCCCAGCATTT	CASRGYRGVVESAPAF
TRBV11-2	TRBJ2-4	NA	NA	TGTGCGCGCTGGGCCCCCGACTCCCGTTCCATGCTAGACATTCGGTACTTC	CARWAPDSRSMLDIRYF
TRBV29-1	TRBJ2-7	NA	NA	TGCAACGTTGTTAAGGGTGGGGCCTACGAGCAATACTTC	CNVVKGGAYEQYF
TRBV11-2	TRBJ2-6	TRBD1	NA	TGTGCCAACAGATTGGACAGGGCTGGGACCAACGTCCTGACTTTC	CANRLDRAGTNVLTF
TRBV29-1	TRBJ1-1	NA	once	TGCTGCATACCTGACACTGAAGCTTTCTTT	CCIPDTEAFF
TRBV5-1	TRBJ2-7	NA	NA	TGCGCCAGCAGGGACACTTCCTATGAGCAGTACTTC	CASRDTSYEQYF
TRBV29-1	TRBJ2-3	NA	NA	TGCAGCATTAAGGGTGGGGCCTGCATCACAGATAGGCAGTATTTT	CSIKGGACITDRQYF
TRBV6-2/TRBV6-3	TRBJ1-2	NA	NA	TGTGCCAGCAGGGGAAGTGAACATGCCGTTAACTATGGCTACACCTTC	CASRGSEHAVNYGYTF
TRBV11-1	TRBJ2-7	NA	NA	TGTGCCAGTAGCTCCTCGCGGGGTTGCGAGCACTACTTC	CASSSSRGCEHYF
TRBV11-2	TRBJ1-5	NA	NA	TGTGCCTGCAACTTAGTAGGGGTAACGGGGAGCAATCAGCCCCAGCACTTT	CACNLVGVTGSNQPQHF
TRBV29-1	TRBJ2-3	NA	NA	TGCAGCCTTGCGGGGGGACAGCAACGAGATACGCAATATTTT	CSLAGGQQRDTQYF
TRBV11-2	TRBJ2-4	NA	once	TGTGCCAGCACTATTTCGGCGATAGCCAAAAACATTCAGTACTTC	CASTISAIAKNIQYF
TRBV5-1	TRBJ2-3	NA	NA	TGCGCCGGCAGCTTGGACGGGAGCGGGGATACGCAGTATTTT	CAGSLDGSGDTQYF
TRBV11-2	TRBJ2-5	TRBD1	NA	TGTCCCAGCAGCAGGACAGGGGGCAGGCAAGAGATCCATTACTTC	CPSSRTGGRQEIHYF
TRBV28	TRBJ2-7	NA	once	TGTGGCATCACAAGAAAAGGGGGCGCGGGGCGCGGTTCCTACGAGCAGTACTTC	CGITRKGGAGRGSYEQYF